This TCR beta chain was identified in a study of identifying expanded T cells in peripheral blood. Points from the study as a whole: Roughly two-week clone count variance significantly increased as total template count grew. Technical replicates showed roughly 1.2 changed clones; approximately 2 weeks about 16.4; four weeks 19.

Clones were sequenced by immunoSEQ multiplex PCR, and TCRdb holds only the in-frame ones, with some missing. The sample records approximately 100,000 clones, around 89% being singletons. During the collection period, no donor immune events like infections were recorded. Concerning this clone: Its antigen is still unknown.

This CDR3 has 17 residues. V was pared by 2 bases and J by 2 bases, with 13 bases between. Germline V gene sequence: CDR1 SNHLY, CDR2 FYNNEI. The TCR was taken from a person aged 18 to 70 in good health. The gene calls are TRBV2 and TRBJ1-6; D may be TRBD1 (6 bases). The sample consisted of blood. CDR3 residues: CASSEMDSHAYNSPLHF. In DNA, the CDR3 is TGTGCCAGCAGTGAAATGGACAGTCACGCCTATAATTCACCCCTCCACTTT.